What follows are 32 T cell receptor beta chains derived from one specimen sequenced in a study of blood T cell repertoires in COVID-19. Using immunoSEQ multiplex PCR, the repertoire was profiled, and TCRdb retains in-frame clones only, with some absent. The sample has around 150,000 clones; about nine tenths are singletons. The sample consisted of peripheral blood. Receptors originate from a man aged 25 to 40 with COVID-19, enrolled during active disease.

The rearrangement uses TRBV18 and TRBJ2-5; D unresolved. Germline V CDR1 and CDR2: KGHSH, LQKENI. The CDR3 consists of 12 residues. V was shortened by 3 bases and J by 5 bases, with 7 bases between the two germline ends. CDR3 DNA sequence: TGTGCCAGCTCACCCAGGATCGAGACCCAGTACTTC. It translates to CASSPRIETQYF.

This chain joins TRBV20-1 and TRBJ1-2; maybe TRBD1 (6 bases). V lost 3 bases to trimming and J lost 8 bases, with 19 bases between them. CDR1 DFQATT and CDR2 SNEGSKA come from the germline V gene (reference sequence). This CDR3 has 14 amino acids. As DNA, the CDR3 is TGCAGTGCTAGTGGGGGCAGGGAAATAGACGGCTACACCTTC. Translating gives CSASGGREIDGYTF.

This chain joins TRBV25-1 and TRBJ2-4; D is unclear. Trimming removed 4 bases from V and 0 bases from J, with 4 bases in between. This CDR3 is built from 13 residues. Germline lookup yields CDR1 MGHDK and CDR2 SYGVNS. CDR3 protein: CASSVGAKNIQYF. In DNA, the CDR3 is TGTGCCAGCAGTGTCGGAGCCAAAAACATTCAGTACTTC.

The gene calls are TRBV11-1 and TRBJ2-7; TRBD1 is a possible D gene (6 bases). The ends were cut back, 1 base at V and 3 bases at J, with 7 bases in the middle. The germline V gene encodes CDR1 SGHAT and CDR2 FQDESV (reference sequence). This CDR3 is 13 amino acids long. The CDR3: CASSLGGHYEQYF. The DNA of the CDR3 is TGTGCCAGCAGCTTAGGGGGGCACTACGAGCAGTACTTC.

The chain carries TRBV7-2 and TRBJ1-6, with 7 bases fitting TRBD1. The germline CDR1 and CDR2 sequences are SGHTA and FQGNSA. The CDR3 sequence is 16 residues long. The V and J ends lost 5 bases and 6 bases, in that order; junction bases with no gene match: 10. The chain's CDR3 is CASSQMQGVINSPLHF. CDR3 coding DNA: TGTGCCAGCAGCCAGATGCAGGGGGTGATTAATTCACCCCTCCACTTT.

The V and J genes are TRBV3-1 (or the pseudogene TRBV3-2) and TRBJ2-7, with D perhaps matching TRBD1 (6 bases). The CDR3 is 14 residues long. V was cut by 0 bases and J by 6 bases, with 12 bases left in between. In germline, CDR1 is LGHDT, CDR2 YNNKEL (reference sequence). The CDR3 DNA is TGTGCCAGCAGCCAAGAGAACAGGGCGGTCGAGCAGTACTTC. This sequence encodes CASSQENRAVEQYF.

The genes are TRBV5-1 and TRBJ1-1; D ambiguous. The germline V gene encodes CDR1 SGHRS and CDR2 YFSETQ. The CDR3 runs 13 residues. V was pared by 0 bases and J by 1 base, with 4 bases between. The CDR3 loop is CASSLDTNTEAFF. Written as DNA, the CDR3 is TGCGCCAGCAGCTTGGACACGAACACTGAAGCTTTCTTT.

This chain connects TRBV24-1 to TRBJ2-2; the match to TRBD2 covers 11 bases. V lost 4 bases to trimming and J lost 5 bases; unmatched junction nucleotides: 8. Germline V gene data show CDR1 as KGHDR and CDR2 as SFDVKD. The CDR3 spans 17 residues. CDR3 protein: CATSDPWGTSGTGELFF. CDR3 DNA sequence: TGTGCCACCAGTGACCCGTGGGGGACTAGCGGAACCGGGGAGCTGTTTTTT.

The rearrangement joins TRBV12-3 or TRBV12-4 to TRBJ1-6; the D gene is possibly TRBD1 (5 bases). CDR3 length: 11 residues. The V end was cut by 4 bases, the J end by 14 bases, with 9 bases between. The CDR3 here is CASSSSGSLHF. The CDR3 nucleotides read TGTGCCAGCAGTTCCTCAGGGTCCCTCCACTTT.

CDR3 residues: CASSPRLAGDYEQYF. CDR3 bases: TGTGCCAGCTCACCACGACTAGCGGGGGACTACGAGCAGTACTTC. The V and J genes are TRBV18 and TRBJ2-7; 12 bases fit TRBD2. This CDR3 comprises 15 residues. The germline V gene encodes CDR1 KGHSH and CDR2 LQKENI. The trim removed 1 base at V and 3 bases at J, leaving 1 base unmatched.

The rearrangement uses TRBV6-5 and TRBJ2-7; the D is unclear. CDR3 length equals 12 residues. Per the germline V gene, CDR1 is MNHEY and CDR2 is SVGAGI. Trimming removed 4 bases from V and 6 bases from J, with 10 bases in between. The CDR3 nucleotides are TGTGCCAGCAGTTCTTCCGTATCCGAGCAGTACTTC. Residues: CASSSSVSEQYF.

The CDR3 DNA sequence: TGTGCCAGCATTCCCGCGGCCCTCGGGACTGAAGCTTTCTTT. This gives the protein CASIPAALGTEAFF. This chain links TRBV6-5 with TRBJ1-1; D uncertain. This CDR3 is built from 14 residues. CDR1 is MNHEY and CDR2 is SVGAGI in the germline V gene. Trimming shortened V by 7 bases and J by 5 bases, and 17 bases separated the two germline ends.

The gene calls are TRBV6-5 and TRBJ1-1; D remains unclear. Deletions cut 6 bases from V and 0 bases from J, with 11 bases between. There are 14 residues in the CDR3. CDR1 is MNHEY, CDR2 SVGAGI, per germline. The CDR3 bases are TGTGCCAGCAGGGTCCAGGCCCTGAACACTGAAGCTTTCTTT. Its protein is CASRVQALNTEAFF.

This sequence joins TRBV4-2 and TRBJ2-5; D is perhaps TRBD1 (7 bases). CDR1 and CDR2 (germline): LGHNA, YNFKEQ. The CDR3 runs 17 residues. V lost 0 bases to trimming and J lost 1 base, with 15 bases between them. This CDR3 reads CASSQDRRGDSQETQYF. The DNA for the CDR3 is TGTGCCAGCAGCCAAGACCGACGCGGGGACAGCCAAGAGACCCAGTACTTC.

The CDR3 DNA reads as TGCAGCGTTGACGTCGGGGGCTACACCTTC. Translated: CSVDVGGYTF. The chain uses TRBV29-1 and TRBJ1-2; no clear D gene. The CDR3 sequence is 10 residues long. Germline CDR1 reads SQVTM; CDR2 reads ANQGSEA. V dropped 3 bases and J dropped 8 bases, with 7 bases sitting between them.

The chain recombines TRBV7-9 with TRBJ1-1; TRBD1 is a possible D gene (5 bases). Trimming took 3 bases from V and 11 from J, leaving 10 bases between them. Germline CDR1 is SEHNR and CDR2 is FQNEAQ (reference sequence). The CDR3 covers 11 residues. CDR3 coding DNA: TGTGCCAGCAGCTTTGGGGGGAGGGCTTTCTTT. This gives the protein CASSFGGRAFF.

The chain couples TRBV2 to TRBJ1-1; perhaps TRBD1 as D (6 bases). Germline assignment: CDR1 SNHLY and CDR2 FYNNEI. The length of the CDR3 is 13 residues. V lost 3 bases to trimming and J lost 1 base, with 6 bases between them. CDR3 region: CASSDRGNTEAFF. In DNA, the CDR3 is TGTGCCAGCAGTGACAGGGGGAACACTGAAGCTTTCTTT.

Only one count was recorded for this clone. The chain couples TRBV19 to TRBJ1-4; a possible D gene is TRBD1 (5 bases). V lost 4 bases, J lost 8 bases, and 11 bases lay in between. CDR1 is LNHDA and CDR2 is SQIVND in the germline V gene (reference sequence). This CDR3 is 13 amino acids long. This chain's CDR3 is CASSTGEREKLFF. The CDR3 nucleotides read TGTGCCAGTAGTACGGGGGAACGGGAAAAACTGTTTTTT.

The rearrangement links TRBV28 to TRBJ2-4, with 14 nucleotides matching TRBD2. Germline V CDR1 and CDR2: MDHEN, SYDVKM. The CDR3 is 18 residues long. After removal of 4 bases from V and 3 bases from J, the junction contained 8 bases not matched to a gene. CDR3 bases: TGTGCCAGCAGTTCCCGACTAGCGGGAGGGCCAGACAAAAACATTCAGTACTTC. This gives the protein CASSSRLAGGPDKNIQYF.

V usage is TRBV27 and J usage is TRBJ1-1; TRBD1 matches at 11 bases. V gave up 2 bases and J gave up 5 bases; unmatched junction bases: 1. The CDR3 runs 14 residues. Germline V gives CDR1 MNHEY, CDR2 SMNVEV (reference sequence). The CDR3 DNA reads TGTGCCAGCAGTTTAAGGGACAGGGGGACTGAAGCTTTCTTT. Its protein product is CASSLRDRGTEAFF.

V gene TRBV6-2 or TRBV6-3 combines with J gene TRBJ1-1; TRBD1 agrees at 8 bases. With 0 bases clipped from V and 1 base from J, the junction kept 4 bases outside the gene matches. Looked up from germline, CDR1 is MNHEY and CDR2 is SVGEGT. The CDR3 loop spans 16 amino acids. The CDR3 bases are TGTGCCAGCAGTTACTCCCCGACAGGGGAGAACACTGAAGCTTTCTTT. This sequence encodes CASSYSPTGENTEAFF.

In DNA form, the CDR3 reads TGTGCCAGCTCACCCGTCAGCAGAGCTTCAAACAGGGGGGACTATGGCTACACCTTC. Protein: CASSPVSRASNRGDYGYTF. The chain couples TRBV18 to TRBJ1-2; 8 bases align to TRBD1. Germline CDR1 KGHSH, CDR2 LQKENI. The length of the CDR3 is 19 residues. The V and J ends lost 3 bases and 3 bases, in that order; junction bases with no gene match: 18.

This chain uses TRBV11-3 with TRBJ2-1; TRBD2 matches 12 bases. The trim removed 2 bases at V and 6 bases at J, leaving 2 bases unmatched. The CDR3 is made up of 15 amino acids. From germline, CDR1 is SGHNT and CDR2 YENEEA. The CDR3: CASSLSLAGGNEQFF. CDR3 nucleotide sequence: TGTGCCAGCAGCTTATCACTAGCGGGAGGCAATGAGCAGTTCTTC. The full variable domain, rest sourced from reference TRBV11-3 and TRBJ2-1, is EAGVVQSPRYKIIEKKQPVAFWCNPISGHNTLYWYLQNLGQGPELLIRYENEEAVDDSQLPKDRFSAERLKGVDSTLKIQPAELGDSAVYLCASSLSLAGGNEQFFGPGTRLTVL.

J is TRBJ2-7 and V is TRBV6-6; D gene ambiguous. With 7 bases removed from V and 6 bases from J, the gap between germline ends came to 13 bases. CDR3 size: 12 residues. Germline CDR1 MNHNY, CDR2 SVGAGI (reference sequence). CDR3 DNA: TGTGCCAGCATGAACGGGTTTGGCGAGCAGTACTTC. It is translated as CASMNGFGEQYF.

V usage is TRBV28 and J usage is TRBJ2-1; 7 bases are shared with TRBD2. V lost 2 bases to trimming and J lost 10 bases; unmatched junction nucleotides: 17. This CDR3 is built from 17 residues. In germline, CDR1 is MDHEN, CDR2 SYDVKM. The CDR3 reads CASSLPTSVGFTAEQFF. CDR3 coding DNA: TGTGCCAGCAGTTTACCCACTAGCGTGGGCTTCACCGCGGAGCAGTTCTTC.

The rearrangement joins TRBV2 to TRBJ1-1; no clear D. The CDR3 covers 13 residues. Trimming took 11 bases from V and 0 from J, leaving 13 bases between them. CDR1 SNHLY and CDR2 FYNNEI come from the germline V gene. CDR3 sequence: CADIGGLNTEAFF. The CDR3 DNA sequence: TGTGCCGACATAGGAGGGCTGAACACTGAAGCTTTCTTT.

On this clone itself: Germline and junction disagree at one end, which may indicate a read error. This chain joins TRBV3-1 (or the pseudogene TRBV3-2) and TRBJ1-1; D perhaps matches TRBD1 (6 bases). Germline V gives CDR1 LGHDT, CDR2 YNNKEL (reference sequence). The CDR3 runs 13 residues. CDR3 coding DNA: TGTGCCAGCACCCAAGGACAGTCAACTGAAGCTTTCTTT. Translated: CASTQGQSTEAFF.

The V and J genes are TRBV11-2 and TRBJ1-5, with D tentatively TRBD1 (6 bases). Germline loops: CDR1 SGHAT, CDR2 FQNNGV. The CDR3 spans 15 residues. Trimming took off 5 bases at V and 4 bases at J, with 15 bases between the two ends. This CDR3 reads CASSPTGLGNQPQHF. The CDR3, as DNA: TGTGCCAGCAGCCCAACAGGGCTGGGAAATCAGCCCCAGCATTTT.

In DNA form, the CDR3 reads TGTGCCAGCATCAAAGGGGGTCTAGCGGGCGACTACGAGCAGTACTTC. This sequence encodes CASIKGGLAGDYEQYF. The chain has TRBV27 and TRBJ2-7, with 8 nucleotides matching TRBD2. There are 16 residues in the CDR3. V shed 7 bases and J 3 bases; nucleotides not matched to a gene: 14. CDR1 MNHEY and CDR2 SMNVEV come from the germline V gene (reference sequence).

The chain joins TRBV7-2 to TRBJ1-2; no reliable D call. From germline, CDR1 is SGHTA and CDR2 FQGNSA. V dropped 4 bases and J dropped 3 bases, with 9 bases sitting between them. This CDR3 region has 13 residues. In DNA form, the CDR3 reads TGTGCCAGCAGCTCCGGTATGGACTATGGCTACACCTTC. Amino acids: CASSSGMDYGYTF. Together with reference TRBV7-2 and TRBJ1-2, the CDR3 gives the full variable domain: GAGVSQSPSNKVTEKGKDVELRCDPISGHTALYWYRQSLGQGLEFLIYFQGNSAPDKSGLPSDRFSAERTGGSVSTLTIQRTQQEDSAVYLCASSSGMDYGYTFGSGTRLTVV.

This clone was seen a handful of times. The chain has TRBV6-5 and TRBJ2-7; D is unresolved. V lost 2 bases to trimming and J lost 4 bases, with 12 bases between them. Germline CDR1 MNHEY, CDR2 SVGAGI. CDR3 size: 14 residues. The CDR3 DNA reads as TGTGCCAGCAGTTACGGCACGCCCCCATACGAGCAGTACTTC. Amino acid sequence: CASSYGTPPYEQYF.

The V and J genes are TRBV7-2 and TRBJ2-5; weak D call: TRBD2 (5 bases). CDR1 and CDR2 (germline): SGHTA, FQGNSA. Trimming removed 0 bases at V and 5 bases at J, with 13 bases between. The CDR3 sequence is 15 residues long. The CDR3 nucleotides are TGTGCCAGCAGCTTAGCGGTTCACAGAGGGGAGACCCAGTACTTC. This codes for CASSLAVHRGETQYF.